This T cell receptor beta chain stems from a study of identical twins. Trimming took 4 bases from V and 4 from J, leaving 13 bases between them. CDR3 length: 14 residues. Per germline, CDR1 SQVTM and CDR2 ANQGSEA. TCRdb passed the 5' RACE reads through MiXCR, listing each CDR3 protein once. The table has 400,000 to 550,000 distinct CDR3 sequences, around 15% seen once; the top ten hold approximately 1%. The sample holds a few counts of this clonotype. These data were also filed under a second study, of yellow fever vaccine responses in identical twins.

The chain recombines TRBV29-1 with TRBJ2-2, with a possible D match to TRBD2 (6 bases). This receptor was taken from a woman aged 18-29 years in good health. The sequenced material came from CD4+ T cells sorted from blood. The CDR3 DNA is TGCAGCGTTGTTTCCTTCGGGGGCACCGGGGAGCTGTTTTTT. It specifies CSVVSFGGTGELFF.